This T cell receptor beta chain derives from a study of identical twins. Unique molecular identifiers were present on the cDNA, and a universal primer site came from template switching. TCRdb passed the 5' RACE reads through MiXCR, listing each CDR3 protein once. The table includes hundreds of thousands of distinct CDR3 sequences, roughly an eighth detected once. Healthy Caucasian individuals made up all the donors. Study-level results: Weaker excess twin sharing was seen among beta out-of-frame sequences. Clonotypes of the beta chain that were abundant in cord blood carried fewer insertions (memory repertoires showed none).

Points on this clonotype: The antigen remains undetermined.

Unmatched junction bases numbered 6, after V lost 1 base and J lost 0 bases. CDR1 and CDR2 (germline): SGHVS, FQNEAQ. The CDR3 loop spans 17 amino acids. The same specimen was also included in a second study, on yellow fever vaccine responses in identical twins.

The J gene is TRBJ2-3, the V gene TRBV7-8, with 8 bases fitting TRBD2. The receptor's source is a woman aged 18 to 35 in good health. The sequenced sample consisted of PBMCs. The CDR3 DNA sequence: TGTGCCAGCAGCTTAGGGCCGGGGGGGCCCAGCACAGATACGCAGTATTTT. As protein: CASSLGPGGPSTDTQYF.